Listed here is a single T cell receptor beta chain. Authors' processing steps: Amplified reference gene primers provided the basis for estimating nucleated cell counts. The assay was immunoSEQ multiplex PCR, and TCRdb's table has in-frame clones only and misses some. The V and J calls and the clone size are those of that table, but D and trimming were determined from the DNA. Among around 68,000 clones, approximately 79% were seen once, and the ten largest hold approximately 10%. The sample is drawn from a study of blood T cell repertoires in COVID-19. Overall study context: Sites across the United States, Italy and Spain contributed samples from acute and convalescent COVID-19. PBMCs, B-cell-depleted T cells, or T cells were the source of the cDNA or gDNA that made up the material.

This receptor was obtained from a woman aged 50 to 60 with acute or convalescent COVID-19. Material: peripheral blood.

The CDR3 sequence: CASSIGRGMIAFF. The DNA of the CDR3 is TGTGCCAGTAGTATAGGGCGGGGGATGATAGCTTTCTTT. The J gene is TRBJ1-1, the V gene TRBV19; D is perhaps TRBD1 (5 bases). Germline V gives CDR1 LNHDA, CDR2 SQIVND (reference sequence). The germline V and J ends were trimmed by 1 base and 10 bases, with 13 bases remaining between them. The CDR3 extends over 13 amino acids.